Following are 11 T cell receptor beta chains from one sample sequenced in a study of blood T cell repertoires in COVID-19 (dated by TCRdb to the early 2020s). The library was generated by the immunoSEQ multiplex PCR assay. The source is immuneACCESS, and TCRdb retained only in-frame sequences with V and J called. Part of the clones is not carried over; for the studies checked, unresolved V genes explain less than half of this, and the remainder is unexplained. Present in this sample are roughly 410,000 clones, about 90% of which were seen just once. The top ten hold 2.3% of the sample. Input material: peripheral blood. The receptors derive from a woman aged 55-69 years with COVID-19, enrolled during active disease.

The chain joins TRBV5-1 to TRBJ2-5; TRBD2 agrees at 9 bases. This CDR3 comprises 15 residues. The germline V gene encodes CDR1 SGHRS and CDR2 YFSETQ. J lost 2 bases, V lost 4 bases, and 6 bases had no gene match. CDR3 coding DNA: TGCGCCAGCAGCGCTGGACTAGCGTTACAAGAGACCCAGTACTTC. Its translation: CASSAGLALQETQYF.

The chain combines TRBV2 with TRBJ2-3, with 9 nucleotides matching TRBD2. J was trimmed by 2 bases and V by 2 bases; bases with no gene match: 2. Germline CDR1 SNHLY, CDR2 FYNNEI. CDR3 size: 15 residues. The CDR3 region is CASSEQRGATDTQYF. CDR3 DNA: TGTGCCAGCAGTGAACAGCGGGGGGCCACAGATACGCAGTATTTT.

This CDR3 is CASSLAGKGSDTQYF. Here the CDR3 DNA reads TGCGCCAGCAGCTTGGCCGGGAAGGGTAGTGATACGCAGTATTTT. The V gene is TRBV5-1, the J gene TRBJ2-3, with D possibly matching TRBD2 (5 bases). The V gene's germline CDR1 is SGHRS and CDR2 YFSETQ. This CDR3 is built from 15 residues. V was cut by 0 bases and J by 6 bases, with 14 bases left in between.

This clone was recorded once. CDR3 coding DNA: TGTGCCAGTAGTTGGCCAGGGATGAACACTGAAGCTTTCTTT. Its translation: CASSWPGMNTEAFF. This sequence joins TRBV19 and TRBJ1-1; maybe TRBD1 (5 bases). Germline V gene lookup returns CDR1 LNHDA and CDR2 SQIVND (reference sequence). Trimming shortened V by 5 bases and J by 0 bases, and 10 bases separated the two germline ends. This CDR3 spans 14 amino acids.

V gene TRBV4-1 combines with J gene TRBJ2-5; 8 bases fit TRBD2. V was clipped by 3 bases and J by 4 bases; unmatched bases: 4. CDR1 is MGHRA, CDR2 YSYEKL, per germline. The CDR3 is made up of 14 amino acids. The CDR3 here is CASSHPGGGETQYF. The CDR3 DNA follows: TGCGCCAGCAGCCACCCGGGAGGGGGAGAGACCCAGTACTTC.

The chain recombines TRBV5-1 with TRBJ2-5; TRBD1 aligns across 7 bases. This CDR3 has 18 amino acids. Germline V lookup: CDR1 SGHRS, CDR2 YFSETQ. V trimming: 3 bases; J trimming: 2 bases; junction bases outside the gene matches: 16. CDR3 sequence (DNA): TGCGCCAGCAGCTCAAACCGTAGACTAAGACAGGGACAAGAGACCCAGTACTTC. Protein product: CASSSNRRLRQGQETQYF.

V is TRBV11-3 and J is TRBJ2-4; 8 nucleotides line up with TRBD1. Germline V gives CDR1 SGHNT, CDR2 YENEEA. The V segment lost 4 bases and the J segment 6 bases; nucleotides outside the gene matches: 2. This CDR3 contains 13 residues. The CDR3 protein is CASSSDRVNIQYF. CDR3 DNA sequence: TGTGCCAGCAGCTCGGACAGGGTAAACATTCAGTACTTC.

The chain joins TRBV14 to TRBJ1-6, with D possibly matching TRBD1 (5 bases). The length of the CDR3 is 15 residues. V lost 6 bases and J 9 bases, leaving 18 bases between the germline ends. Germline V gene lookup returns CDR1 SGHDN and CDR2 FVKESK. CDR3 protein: CASSPGLLRGSPLHF. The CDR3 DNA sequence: TGTGCCAGCAGTCCGGGACTCCTAAGGGGTTCACCCCTCCACTTT.

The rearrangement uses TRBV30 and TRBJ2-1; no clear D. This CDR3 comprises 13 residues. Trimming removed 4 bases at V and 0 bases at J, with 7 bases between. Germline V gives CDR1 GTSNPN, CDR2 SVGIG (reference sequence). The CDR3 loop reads CAWTRDSYNEQFF. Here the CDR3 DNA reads TGTGCCTGGACCCGAGACTCCTACAATGAGCAGTTCTTC.

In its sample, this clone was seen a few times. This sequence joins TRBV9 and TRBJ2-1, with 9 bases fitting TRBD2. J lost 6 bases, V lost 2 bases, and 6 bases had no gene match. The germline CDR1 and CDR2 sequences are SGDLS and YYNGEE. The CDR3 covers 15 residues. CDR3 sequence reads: CASSVATAGGNEQFF. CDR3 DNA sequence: TGTGCCAGCAGCGTCGCGACAGCGGGAGGCAATGAGCAGTTCTTC.

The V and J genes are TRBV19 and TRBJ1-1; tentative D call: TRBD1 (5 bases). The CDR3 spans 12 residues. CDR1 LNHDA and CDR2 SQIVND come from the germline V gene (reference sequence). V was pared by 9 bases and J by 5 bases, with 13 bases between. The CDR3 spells CASQGEGTEAFF. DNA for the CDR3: TGTGCCAGCCAGGGTGAAGGTACTGAAGCTTTCTTT.